The next 25 T cell receptor beta chains were all read from a single sample in a study of graft-versus-host responses after intestinal transplantation. Their antigen targets remain unknown. Clones were read by immunoSEQ multiplex PCR, and TCRdb kept only the in-frame ones, dropping some. Of around 100,000 clones listed, approximately 94% are singletons. Sequencing used unstimulated CD8+ T cells sorted from spleen or lymph node cells, obtained before intestinal transplant. These receptors all come from a human donor who received an intestinal transplant.

This sequence joins TRBV7-6 and TRBJ2-3; 7 bases align to TRBD1. The CDR3 length is 15 residues. V dropped 7 bases and J dropped 7; count of bases not matched to a gene: 14. Germline lookup yields CDR1 SGHVS and CDR2 FNYEAQ. CDR3 in amino acids: CASMTGPAILNTQYF. CDR3 nucleotide sequence: TGTGCCAGCATGACAGGGCCCGCCATACTTAATACGCAGTATTTT. Complete variable domain (other parts from reference TRBV7-6 and TRBJ2-3): GAGVSQSPRYKVTKRGQDVALRCDPISGHVSLYWYRQALGQGPEFLTYFNYEAQQDKSGLPNDRFSAERPEGSISTLTIQRTEQRDSAMYRCASMTGPAILNTQYFGPGTRLTVL.

J is TRBJ2-1 and V is TRBV4-1, with D perhaps TRBD1 (6 bases). There are 13 residues in the CDR3. Trimming removed 8 bases at V and 2 bases at J, with 10 bases between. CDR1 and CDR2 (germline): MGHRA, YSYEKL. Here the CDR3 DNA reads TGCGCCAGCGCACAGGGAACCTACAATGAGCAGTTCTTC. It encodes CASAQGTYNEQFF.

This chain connects TRBV21-1 to TRBJ2-7; whether TRBD2, the table's D call, matches the DNA was not checked. TRBV21-1 is listed as a pseudogene. This CDR3 region has 12 residues. In DNA form, the CDR3 reads TGTGCCAGCAGCAAAACGTGCGCTTGGCAGTACTTC. Amino acid sequence: CASSKTCAWQYF.

This clone was observed a few times. The CDR3 coding sequence is TGCGCCAGCAGCCCCGCAAGGGCTGGAAACACCATATATTTT. This sequence encodes CASSPARAGNTIYF. The chain links TRBV5-1 to TRBJ1-3; D remains ambiguous. Trimming pared 4 bases from V and 2 bases from J, leaving 10 bases between. This CDR3 is 14 amino acids long. The germline V gene encodes CDR1 SGHRS and CDR2 YFSETQ.

V usage is TRBV6-1 and J usage is TRBJ2-7; tentatively, D is TRBD2 (6 bases). Trimming shortened V by 4 bases and J by 2 bases, and 9 bases separated the two germline ends. The CDR3 extends over 13 amino acids. CDR1 and CDR2 (germline): MNHNS, SASEGT. CDR3: CASSAGLPYEQYF. The CDR3 coding sequence is TGTGCCAGCAGTGCGGGACTTCCCTACGAGCAGTACTTC.

The genes are TRBV7-9 and TRBJ2-1; a weak D match, TRBD1 (5 bases). V was pared by 0 bases and J by 8 bases, with 11 bases between. The CDR3 consists of 14 residues. CDR1 SEHNR and CDR2 FQNEAQ come from the germline V gene (reference sequence). Here the CDR3 reads CASSLAPQGYEQFF. The CDR3 DNA follows: TGTGCCAGCAGCTTAGCGCCCCAGGGATATGAGCAGTTCTTC. The variable domain in full, with the rest retrieved from reference TRBV7-9 and TRBJ2-1, is DTGVSQNPRHKITKRGQNVTFRCDPISEHNRLYWYRQTLGQGPEFLTYFQNEAQLEKSRLLSDRFSAERPKGSFSTLEIQRTEQGDSAMYLCASSLAPQGYEQFFGPGTRLTVL.

This rearrangement joins TRBV6-7 to TRBJ2-3; D unresolved. TRBV6-7 is noted as an ORF with a role that remains uncertain. Trimming removed 0 bases at V and 4 bases at J, with 14 bases between. The length of the CDR3 is 16 residues. CDR3 bases: TGTGCCAGCAGTTACTCGTCCCTCTCGGCAGCAGATACGCAGTATTTT. Its protein is CASSYSSLSAADTQYF.

The V call is TRBV5-6, the J call TRBJ1-1; the D gene is possibly TRBD1 (5 bases). Deletions cut 4 bases from V and 3 bases from J, with 13 bases between. Germline lookup yields CDR1 SGHDT and CDR2 YYEEEE. The CDR3 is 14 amino acids. The CDR3 nucleotides read TGTGCCAGCAGCGAGGTAGGGGCCTACACTGAAGCTTTCTTT. It codes for CASSEVGAYTEAFF.

The chain employs TRBV11-3 and TRBJ1-2; 9 bases agree with TRBD1. The CDR3 extends over 17 amino acids. The trim removed 0 bases at V and 6 bases at J, leaving 11 bases unmatched. Germline V lookup: CDR1 SGHNT, CDR2 YENEEA. CDR3: CASSLELSGTGINGYTF. CDR3 DNA sequence: TGTGCCAGCAGCTTAGAGCTCAGCGGGACAGGGATAAATGGCTACACCTTC.

The chain recombines TRBV9 with TRBJ2-5; 9 bases agree with TRBD2. The CDR3 runs 15 residues. Per germline, CDR1 SGDLS and CDR2 YYNGEE. V dropped 0 bases and J dropped 4; count of bases not matched to a gene: 4. The CDR3, as DNA: TGTGCCAGCAGCGTAGAGACTAGCGGATTAGAGACCCAGTACTTC. It specifies CASSVETSGLETQYF.

Notes on this clone: A read error may produce the germline difference seen at one junction end. This sequence joins TRBV25-1 and TRBJ1-2; tentative D call: TRBD1 (6 bases). CDR1 MGHDK and CDR2 SYGVNS come from the germline V gene. This CDR3 has 14 amino acids. CDR3 DNA sequence: TGTGCCAGCAGTGATTATCGGGGGCCCGGTTTAAAATTCTTC. This sequence encodes CASSDYRGPGLKFF.

This clone was seen only once. The genes are TRBV7-2 and TRBJ1-1; D gene ambiguous. Germline lookup yields CDR1 SGHTA and CDR2 FQGNSA. Trimming left V 5 bases short and J 6 bases short, with 10 bases between. This CDR3 spans 12 amino acids. CDR3 amino acids: CASSHWVAEAFF. The CDR3 DNA reads as TGTGCCAGCAGCCATTGGGTCGCTGAAGCTTTCTTT.

The chain has TRBV5-1 and TRBJ1-5; 8 nucleotides match TRBD1. This CDR3 is 18 amino acids long. The germline V gene encodes CDR1 SGHRS and CDR2 YFSETQ. Germline trimming cut 6 bases from V and 0 bases from J; bases unmatched to any gene: 14. The CDR3 here is CASIAWTGTLYSNQPQHF. CDR3 DNA: TGCGCCAGCATCGCATGGACAGGGACCCTCTATAGCAATCAGCCCCAGCATTTT. Variable domain in full (rest from reference TRBV5-1 and TRBJ1-5): KAGVTQTPRYLIKTRGQQVTLSCSPISGHRSVSWYQQTPGQGLQFLFEYFSETQRNKGNFPGRFSGRQFSNSRSEMNVSTLELGDSALYLCASIAWTGTLYSNQPQHFGDGTRLSIL.

This chain uses TRBV7-9 with TRBJ2-1, with 12 nucleotides matching TRBD1. With V trimmed by 2 bases and J by 5 bases, 4 bases remained unmatched. CDR1 SEHNR and CDR2 FQNEAQ come from the germline V gene (reference sequence). The CDR3 is 16 amino acids. In DNA form, the CDR3 reads TGTGCCAGCAGCTTAAGGGACAGGGGGCCTGACAATGAGCAGTTCTTC. Encoded protein: CASSLRDRGPDNEQFF. Supplemented by reference TRBV7-9 and TRBJ2-1, the full variable domain reads DTGVSQNPRHKITKRGQNVTFRCDPISEHNRLYWYRQTLGQGPEFLTYFQNEAQLEKSRLLSDRFSAERPKGSFSTLEIQRTEQGDSAMYLCASSLRDRGPDNEQFFGPGTRLTVL.

The chain uses TRBV6-5 and TRBJ1-2; possible D gene TRBD1, 5 bases. V shed 10 bases and J shed 7 bases, with 13 bases lying between them. This CDR3 has 11 amino acids. Germline lookup yields CDR1 MNHEY and CDR2 SVGAGI. The CDR3 loop is CATLQGSGYTF. CDR3 DNA sequence: TGTGCCACCCTCCAGGGAAGTGGCTACACCTTC.

V gene TRBV2 combines with J gene TRBJ1-2; a possible D gene is TRBD1 (5 bases). CDR3 length equals 15 residues. The V gene lost 7 bases and the J gene lost 4 bases, with 19 bases spanning the gap. The germline gives CDR1 SNHLY, CDR2 FYNNEI. The CDR3 DNA follows: TGTGCCAGCACCCTGACAGCCTTAGCCTTCTATGGCTACACCTTC. As protein: CASTLTALAFYGYTF.

For this clone: Other DNA sequences from this sample encode an identical CDR3 as well. As DNA, the CDR3 is TGCGCCAGCAGCCAAGATCCCGGGAACTATGGCTACACCTTC. This codes for CASSQDPGNYGYTF. This chain links TRBV4-1 with TRBJ1-2, with D uncertain. Deletions cut 0 bases from V and 2 bases from J, with 7 bases between. The length of the CDR3 is 14 residues. Germline CDR1 is MGHRA and CDR2 is YSYEKL.

This clone appeared once. The rearrangement uses TRBV4-1 and TRBJ1-1; no firm D call. Germline V gives CDR1 MGHRA, CDR2 YSYEKL. The CDR3 spans 12 residues. The germline V and J ends were trimmed by 1 base and 8 bases, with 8 bases remaining between them. This chain's CDR3 is CASSQGASEAFF. CDR3 nucleotides: TGCGCCAGCAGCCAAGGCGCATCGGAAGCTTTCTTT.

This chain joins TRBV9 and TRBJ2-2, with 10 bases aligning to TRBD2. Germline CDR1 SGDLS, CDR2 YYNGEE. The CDR3 length is 16 residues. V was clipped by 1 base and J by 4 bases; unmatched bases: 4. The CDR3 region is CASSVRTSGFTGELFF. Here the CDR3 DNA reads TGTGCCAGCAGCGTAAGGACTAGCGGTTTCACCGGGGAGCTGTTTTTT.

This clone was counted a single time. The V gene is TRBV2, the J gene TRBJ1-1; 9 bases agree with TRBD1. There are 16 residues in the CDR3. With 6 bases clipped from V and 3 bases from J, the junction kept 11 bases outside the gene matches. Germline values: CDR1 SNHLY, CDR2 FYNNEI. The CDR3 reads CASRLSSDRGYTEAFF. CDR3 sequence (DNA): TGTGCCAGCAGGCTATCCTCGGACAGGGGCTACACTGAAGCTTTCTTT. The whole variable domain, remainder taken from reference TRBV2 and TRBJ1-1, is EPEVTQTPSHQVTQMGQEVILRCVPISNHLYFYWYRQILGQKVEFLVSFYNNEISEKSEIFDDQFSVERPDGSNFTLKIRSTKLEDSAMYFCASRLSSDRGYTEAFFGQGTRLTVV.

V and J are TRBV13 and TRBJ1-2; 8 bases align to TRBD1. CDR1 and CDR2 from the germline V gene are PRHDT and FYEKMQ (reference sequence). The trim removed 4 bases at V and 5 bases at J, leaving 21 bases unmatched. This CDR3 is 19 amino acids long. Here the CDR3 reads CASSSEKLTGTGKLYGYTF. As DNA, the CDR3 is TGTGCCAGCAGCTCGGAGAAACTAACCGGGACAGGCAAGCTATATGGCTACACCTTC.

The chain has TRBV25-1 and TRBJ1-2, with D uncertain. Per the germline V gene, CDR1 is MGHDK and CDR2 is SYGVNS. This CDR3 has 11 residues. V lost 6 bases, J lost 8 bases, and 10 bases lay in between. The CDR3 spells CASSQSMGYTF. The DNA for the CDR3 is TGTGCCAGCAGCCAGAGTATGGGCTACACCTTC.

This clone has just one count. The J gene is TRBJ2-7, the V gene TRBV5-6; unclear D gene. V was trimmed by 4 bases and J by 1 base, leaving 12 bases between them. In germline, CDR1 is SGHDT, CDR2 YYEEEE. The CDR3 loop spans 14 amino acids. The CDR3 nucleotides read TGTGCCAGCAGCCAGACCCCAATGTCCTACGAGCAGTACTTC. The encoded protein is CASSQTPMSYEQYF.

CDR3 loop: CASSQGPALSTDTQYF. CDR3 nucleotides: TGCGCCAGCAGCCAAGGCCCAGCACTTAGCACAGATACGCAGTATTTT. The V and J genes are TRBV4-1 and TRBJ2-3; D unresolved. CDR3 length: 16 amino acids. Germline-derived CDR1 and CDR2 are MGHRA and YSYEKL. With 1 base removed from V and 0 bases from J, the gap between germline ends came to 11 bases.

The V and J genes are TRBV4-1 and TRBJ2-7; a possible D gene is TRBD1 (6 bases). Trimming pared 1 base from V and 2 bases from J, leaving 15 bases between. Germline V lookup: CDR1 MGHRA, CDR2 YSYEKL. This CDR3 contains 16 residues. The CDR3 sequence is CASSQVRGTDPYEQYF. The CDR3 DNA reads as TGCGCCAGCAGCCAAGTAAGGGGGACCGATCCCTACGAGCAGTACTTC.